What follows is one T cell receptor beta chain and its context. This receptor's antigen is unknown. There are no base qualities to consult, and no much larger clone falls within one base. Enrolling through a virtual design, the prospective study's participants ranged in age from roughly 18 to 89 years and lived across roughly 24 United States geographic areas. Cohort assignment in the prospective study relied on participant-reported clinical history from a screening survey and a study questionnaire. In the prospective study, whole blood, serum and a nasopharyngeal or oropharyngeal swab were collected from each participant by mobile phlebotomists. Participants in the prospective study had the option to provide additional blood draws and questionnaires over a roughly 2-month period. Blood samples from the prospective study were shipped frozen or at room temperature prior to DNA extraction. TCRbeta CDR3 regions were amplified from genomic DNA by means of the immunoSEQ Assay, a bias-controlled multiplex PCR. For the original study's pipeline: Nucleated cell counts per sample were estimated from amplification of reference gene primers within the assay. To quantify the absolute abundance of each unique TCRbeta CDR3 rearrangement, sequence reads were collapsed and filtered. For each sample, productive Simpson clonality was calculated by taking the square root of Simpson's diversity index across productive rearrangements. The source is immuneACCESS, and TCRdb retained only in-frame sequences with V and J called. Part of the clones is not carried over; for the studies checked, unresolved V genes explain less than half of this, and the remainder is unexplained. Clonal size and the V and J genes are those of that table, whereas D and trimming came from the DNA. The sample data list approximately 280,000 clones, and roughly 90% of these were observed just once. 1.7% of the sample is held by the ten biggest clonotypes.

The CDR3 holds 16 amino acids from the cysteine to the phenylalanine. The sequence is cut down to CDR3 DNA, 48 bases in frame from base 1. Based on the germline V gene, the CDR1 and CDR2 sequences are KGHDR and SFDVKD. V lost 3 bases and J lost 5 bases, and the count of bases not matched to a germline gene is 7. The sample is drawn from a study of blood T cell repertoires in COVID-19 (dated by TCRdb to between 2020 and 2021). Some background on the complete study: Collaborator samples came from the United States, Italy and Spain and covered acute and convalescent phases of COVID-19. The prospective study material was composed of cDNA or gDNA derived from T cells, B-cell-depleted T cells, or PBMCs. Sample metadata almost always included a de-identified subject ID, COVID-19 status, age in years and sex. Samples were obtained from the ongoing ImmuneRACE study (first 160 participants) and from roughly 1,300 subjects provided by 6 global collaborators. The repertoires were released in a freely available public database meant as a resource for research on the immune response to SARS-CoV-2. Deeply sampled blood TCRbeta repertoires from subjects exposed to, actively infected with, or recovered from COVID-19 were included in the dataset. Where available, HLA class I and class II types were taken from metadata supplied by the sample provider and were not determined by assay-based typing.

The study at large found these results: Clinical and demographic metadata were provided uncurated, with the amount varying by source and participant.

The specimen was PBMCs or T cells enriched from blood (not recorded which). The receptor was derived from a young woman with acute COVID-19. Recombination connected TRBV24-1 to TRBJ2-7; TRBD2 aligns with 12 central bases. The DNA sequence is given as TGTGCCACCAGTGATGCGACTAGCGGGAGTCTCAACGAGCAGTACTTC. It specifies CATSDATSGSLNEQYF.